This TCR beta chain is from a study of tumor and adjacent non-tumor tissue in lung cancer. On this clonotype itself: Its antigen is still unknown.

The library came from three nested PCR rounds adapted from ARM-PCR protocols. Each CDR3 protein gets one entry after TCRdb re-called the multiplex PCR reads with MiXCR. Counted here are approximately 82,000 distinct CDR3 sequences, more than 65% occurring once; the ten biggest clones make up 30% to 50%. Germline loops: CDR1 SNHLY, CDR2 FYNNEI. The length of the CDR3 is 15 residues. With V trimmed by 3 bases and J by 2 bases, 4 bases remained unmatched. The template was RNA from unsorted bulk tissue. More than 3 cm separated this lung sample from the edge of the tumor. Newly diagnosed lung cancer patients had thoracic surgery in China, August–November 2014, without prior chemotherapy. Study results and limitations: Top 100 clones took a larger repertoire share in normal lung.

This receptor was obtained from a man in his 70s with non-small cell lung cancer. Sequences were obtained from distant non-tumor lung tissue. The chain employs TRBV2 and TRBJ2-3; the match to TRBD2 covers 8 bases. Here the CDR3 DNA reads TGTGCCAGCAGTGAGGTCGGGGGGGCCACAGATACGCAGTATTTT. This translates into CASSEVGGATDTQYF. Using reference TRBV2 and TRBJ2-3 for the parts outside the CDR3, the full variable domain is EPEVTQTPSHQVTQMGQEVILRCVPISNHLYFYWYRQILGQKVEFLVSFYNNEISEKSEIFDDQFSVERPDGSNFTLKIRSTKLEDSAMYFCASSEVGGATDTQYFGPGTRLTVL.